The following is a T cell receptor (beta chain) sequence with its context. The sample originates from a study of shared T cell receptors in the human thymus. Sequencing used immunoSEQ multiplex PCR; TCRdb keeps in-frame clones, though not all of them. The table records hundreds of thousands of clones, approximately 80% of them present only once. This same sample was also taken into another study, of human thymus T cells. This second study says: Donors were healthy Finnish infants having corrective surgery for congenital heart defects. Resections were taken during corrective heart surgery, and the thymus tissue came from these. V and J genes seemed to be used with bias in thymic and blood repertoires. Related research found strongly overlapping thymic repertoires in unrelated individuals.

This clonotype originated in a boy under three years old with a congenital heart defect. Source material: thymocytes.

The CDR3 region has the DNA TGTGCCAGCTCACCACCGGGGGCCCCTAACTATGGCTACACCTTC. Its protein is CASSPPGAPNYGYTF. This sequence joins TRBV18 and TRBJ1-2; weak D call: TRBD1 (6 bases). Per germline, CDR1 KGHSH and CDR2 LQKENI. The CDR3 covers 15 residues. V lost 0 bases to trimming and J lost 0 bases, with 8 bases between them. The full variable domain, rest sourced from reference TRBV18 and TRBJ1-2, is NAGVMQNPRHLVRRRGQEARLRCSPMKGHSHVYWYRQLPEEGLKFMVYLQKENIIDESGMPKERFSAEFPKEGPSILRIQQVVRGDSAAYFCASSPPGAPNYGYTFGSGTRLTVV.